These 24 T cell receptor beta chains were all obtained from the same sample, sequenced in a study of blood T cell repertoires in COVID-19. Repertoires were generated with immunoSEQ multiplex PCR, while TCRdb's copy carries only in-frame clones and drops some. This sample carries tens of thousands of clones, approximately 80% of them seen once, and the ten largest clones take more than 4%. Material for sequencing was peripheral blood. These receptors were taken from a woman aged 60-70 years with acute or convalescent COVID-19.

The V gene is TRBV19, the J gene TRBJ1-3, with no clear D. In germline, CDR1 is LNHDA, CDR2 SQIVND (reference sequence). The CDR3 has 16 amino acids. Trimming removed 7 bases from V and 4 bases from J, with 20 bases in between. The DNA for the CDR3 is TGTGCCAGTACCCTATCGGAGGCCGGCTCGGGAAACACCATATATTTT. Amino acids: CASTLSEAGSGNTIYF.

This chain links TRBV9 with TRBJ2-7, with 7 positions matching TRBD2. This CDR3 contains 16 residues. Germline values: CDR1 SGDLS, CDR2 YYNGEE. V dropped 2 bases and J dropped 5; count of bases not matched to a gene: 13. CDR3 sequence: CASSVGVGGSYNEQYF. As DNA, the CDR3 is TGTGCCAGCAGCGTTGGGGTCGGCGGGAGTTACAACGAGCAGTACTTC.

CDR3 DNA: TGTGCCAGCAGCTTAGGGACTAACACTGAAGCTTTCTTT. It specifies CASSLGTNTEAFF. J is TRBJ1-1 and V is TRBV11-2; D unresolved. The CDR3 is 13 residues long. The V gene lost 1 base and the J gene lost 2 bases, with 5 bases spanning the gap. Germline CDR1 and CDR2: SGHAT and FQNNGV.

V gene TRBV6-6 combines with J gene TRBJ2-3; D uncertain. The CDR3 sequence is 15 residues long. Germline lookup yields CDR1 MNHNY and CDR2 SVGAGI (reference sequence). The ends were cut back, 4 bases at V and 0 bases at J, with 11 bases in the middle. CDR3 protein: CASSFRRSSTDTQYF. The CDR3 DNA is TGTGCCAGCAGTTTCCGGAGATCTAGCACAGATACGCAGTATTTT.

This clone was counted only a few times. The rearrangement uses TRBV5-1 and TRBJ1-2, with no clear D. Per the germline V gene, CDR1 is SGHRS and CDR2 is YFSETQ. V was pared by 0 bases and J by 7 bases, with 16 bases between. The CDR3 is 15 residues long. The CDR3 loop is CASSLVGQFDGGYTF. CDR3 sequence (DNA): TGCGCCAGCAGCTTGGTTGGGCAGTTCGACGGTGGCTACACCTTC.

V gene TRBV3-1 (or the pseudogene TRBV3-2) combines with J gene TRBJ2-6; no reliable D call. The CDR3 has 15 amino acids. Germline loops: CDR1 LGHDT, CDR2 YNNKEL (reference sequence). Deletions cut 0 bases from V and 2 bases from J, with 5 bases between. The CDR3 here is CASSQEAAGANVLTF. CDR3 DNA sequence: TGTGCCAGCAGCCAAGAGGCGGCTGGGGCCAACGTCCTGACTTTC.

The chain couples TRBV14 to TRBJ2-1; 12 bases fit TRBD1. CDR1 and CDR2 (germline): SGHDN, FVKESK. V shed 0 bases, J shed 7 bases, and the junction held 7 bases outside the gene matches. This CDR3 contains 17 residues. The CDR3 region is CASSQDLGTGGYNEQFF. The CDR3 region has the DNA TGTGCCAGCAGCCAAGATCTGGGGACAGGGGGCTATAATGAGCAGTTCTTC.

This clone has just a few counts. This chain uses TRBV6-5 with TRBJ1-4, with 7 positions matching TRBD1. The V and J ends lost 8 bases and 1 base, in that order; junction bases with no gene match: 7. This CDR3 spans 15 amino acids. Germline CDR1 and CDR2: MNHEY and SVGAGI. CDR3 residues: CASGRGPGTNEKLFF. Written as DNA, the CDR3 is TGTGCCAGCGGAAGGGGGCCGGGAACTAATGAAAAACTGTTTTTT.

This clone occurred a few times. The V call is TRBV5-1, the J call TRBJ2-1; 9 positions agree with TRBD2. CDR3 size: 15 residues. Germline values: CDR1 SGHRS, CDR2 YFSETQ. V shed 0 bases and J 6 bases; nucleotides not matched to a gene: 4. This CDR3 is CASSLGGGGPNEQFF. The DNA of the CDR3 is TGCGCCAGCAGCTTGGGCGGGGGGGGCCCCAATGAGCAGTTCTTC.

This clone appeared a few times. The rearrangement joins TRBV27 to TRBJ1-2; 7 nucleotides align to TRBD1. The CDR3 sequence is 14 residues long. Germline V gene sequence: CDR1 MNHEY, CDR2 SMNVEV (reference sequence). V gave up 5 bases and J gave up 4 bases; unmatched junction bases: 7. The CDR3 loop reads CASSVPGQSYGYTF. The CDR3 DNA sequence: TGTGCCAGCAGTGTCCCGGGACAGTCCTATGGCTACACCTTC.

V and J are TRBV2 and TRBJ2-5; perhaps TRBD2 as D (6 bases). This CDR3 is built from 14 residues. Germline V gene sequence: CDR1 SNHLY, CDR2 FYNNEI. The V end was cut by 4 bases, the J end by 6 bases, with 15 bases between. CDR3: CASSVIAGRKTQYF. For the CDR3, the DNA is TGTGCCAGCAGTGTGATAGCAGGGAGGAAGACCCAGTACTTC.

The genes are TRBV19 and TRBJ2-1; TRBD1 is a possible D gene (6 bases). CDR1 and CDR2 from the germline V gene are LNHDA and SQIVND (reference sequence). V was shortened by 5 bases and J by 9 bases, with 14 bases between the two germline ends. This CDR3 is built from 13 residues. DNA of the CDR3: TGTGCCAGTAGTTCCTTTGGGGGCACTGAGCAGTTCTTC. It specifies CASSSFGGTEQFF.

The chain uses TRBV19 and TRBJ1-3; D call uncertain. Between the trimmed V and J ends, which lost 2 bases and 0 bases, there was a span of 14 bases. The V gene's germline CDR1 is LNHDA and CDR2 SQIVND (reference sequence). The CDR3 contains 17 residues. Written as DNA, the CDR3 is TGTGCCAGTAGTATAACTAGGACGGAGAGCTCTGGAAACACCATATATTTT. It yields the protein CASSITRTESSGNTIYF.

The chain recombines TRBV19 with TRBJ1-5; D not resolved. The CDR3 covers 15 residues. V was clipped by 4 bases and J by 0 bases, with 10 bases between them. Germline V gives CDR1 LNHDA, CDR2 SQIVND (reference sequence). The CDR3 is CASSTVRGSNQPQHF. The CDR3 DNA follows: TGTGCCAGTAGTACGGTTCGGGGTAGCAATCAGCCCCAGCATTTT.

This clone appeared a few times. The rearrangement uses TRBV28 and TRBJ1-1, with D perhaps matching TRBD1 (5 bases). Germline loops: CDR1 MDHEN, CDR2 SYDVKM. The CDR3 totals 15 residues. The V end was cut by 2 bases, the J end by 0 bases, with 10 bases between. CDR3 in amino acids: CASSLGAAMNTEAFF. The CDR3 nucleotides read TGTGCCAGCAGTTTAGGGGCAGCGATGAACACTGAAGCTTTCTTT.

The gene calls are TRBV4-1 and TRBJ1-4, with D perhaps TRBD1 (6 bases). Trimming cost V 6 bases and J 0 bases, with 14 bases left between them. Germline CDR1 MGHRA, CDR2 YSYEKL. The length of the CDR3 is 16 residues. CDR3 nucleotide sequence: TGCGCCAGCAGTCAAAAGACAGGAGCAACTAATGAAAAACTGTTTTTT. Protein: CASSQKTGATNEKLFF.

The chain carries TRBV30 and TRBJ1-2; 11 bases are shared with TRBD1. The V gene's germline CDR1 is GTSNPN and CDR2 SVGIG (reference sequence). The CDR3 runs 15 residues. V shed 2 bases and J 4 bases; nucleotides not matched to a gene: 6. The CDR3, as DNA: TGTGCCTGGAGTACACGGACAGGGGGCCCCTATGGCTACACCTTC. It yields the protein CAWSTRTGGPYGYTF.

In this sample, this clone turned up a few times. The chain links TRBV7-8 to TRBJ1-1; the D gene is possibly TRBD1 (6 bases). V dropped 1 base and J dropped 3 bases, with 15 bases sitting between them. This CDR3 region has 16 residues. Germline CDR1 is SGHVS and CDR2 is FQNEAQ. CDR3 DNA: TGTGCCAGCAGCTTAGGGGGTAGGGGGTGGTACACTGAAGCTTTCTTT. This sequence encodes CASSLGGRGWYTEAFF.

The rearrangement links TRBV23-1 to TRBJ2-7; D is undetermined. TRBV23-1 is identified as an open reading frame with a role that is uncertain. Trimming left V 0 bases short and J 4 bases short, with 19 bases between. The CDR3 totals 17 residues. DNA of the CDR3: TGCGCCAGCAGTCAATCTGAGTTTCGCGGAATAGGATACGAGCAGTACTTC. This gives the protein CASSQSEFRGIGYEQYF.

This chain links TRBV2 with TRBJ1-2; 7 nucleotides align to TRBD1. CDR1 is SNHLY, CDR2 FYNNEI, per germline. With 6 bases clipped from V and 8 bases from J, the junction kept 6 bases outside the gene matches. This CDR3 spans 12 amino acids. The DNA for the CDR3 is TGTGCCAGCAGCCTGGCAGGGGGAGGCTACACCTTC. As protein: CASSLAGGGYTF.

The V and J genes are TRBV28 and TRBJ1-6; TRBD1 might be the D (6 bases). The V end lost 5 bases, the J end lost 13 bases, and 21 bases lay between the germline ends. The CDR3 covers 15 residues. Germline lookup yields CDR1 MDHEN and CDR2 SYDVKM. This chain's CDR3 is CASSPIRTARGPLHF. In DNA form, the CDR3 reads TGTGCCAGCAGTCCTATTCGGACGGCGAGGGGGCCCCTCCACTTT.

V gene TRBV12-1 combines with J gene TRBJ1-2; the D call of TRBD1 is as the table states it, not checked on the DNA. TRBV12-1 is described as a pseudogene. This CDR3 region has 20 residues. This CDR3 reads CASSLPQPGQVISPNYGYTF. DNA of the CDR3: TGTGCCAGCAGCTTACCCCAACCGGGACAGGTTATCTCCCCTAACTATGGCTACACCTTC.

The CDR3 region is CASSQDRLAGGRGETQYF. CDR3 in DNA: TGCGCCAGCAGCCAAGATAGGCTAGCGGGAGGGCGGGGGGAGACCCAGTACTTC. V is TRBV4-1 and J is TRBJ2-5; 12 bases map to TRBD2. The length of the CDR3 is 18 residues. Germline lookup yields CDR1 MGHRA and CDR2 YSYEKL. V was clipped by 0 bases and J by 5 bases; unmatched bases: 10.

This rearrangement joins TRBV6-1 to TRBJ1-1; 7 bases align to TRBD1. Trimming at V came to 2 bases and at J to 4 bases, leaving 4 bases not matched to a gene. This CDR3 is built from 14 residues. Germline CDR1 and CDR2: MNHNS and SASEGT. CDR3 in amino acids: CASSELSGGTEAFF. CDR3 in DNA: TGTGCCAGCAGTGAACTCTCAGGGGGCACTGAAGCTTTCTTT.